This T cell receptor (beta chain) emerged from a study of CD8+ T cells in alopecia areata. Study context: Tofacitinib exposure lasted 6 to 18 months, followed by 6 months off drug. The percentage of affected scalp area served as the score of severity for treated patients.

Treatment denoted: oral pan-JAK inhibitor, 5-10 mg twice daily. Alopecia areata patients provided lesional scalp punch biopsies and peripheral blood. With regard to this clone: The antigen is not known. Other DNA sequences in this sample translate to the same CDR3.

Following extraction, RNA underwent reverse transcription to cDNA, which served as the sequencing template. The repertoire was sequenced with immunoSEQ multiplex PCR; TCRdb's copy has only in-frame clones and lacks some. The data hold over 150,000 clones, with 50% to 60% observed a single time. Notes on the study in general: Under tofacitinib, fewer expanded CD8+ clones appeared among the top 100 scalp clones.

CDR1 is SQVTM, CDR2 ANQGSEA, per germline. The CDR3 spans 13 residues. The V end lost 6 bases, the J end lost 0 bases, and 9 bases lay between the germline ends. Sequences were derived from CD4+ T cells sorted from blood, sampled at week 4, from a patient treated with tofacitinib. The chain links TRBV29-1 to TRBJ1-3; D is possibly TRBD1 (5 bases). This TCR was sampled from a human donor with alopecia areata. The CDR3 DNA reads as TGCAGCGTCGGACACAGCTCTGGAAACACCATATATTTT. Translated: CSVGHSSGNTIYF.